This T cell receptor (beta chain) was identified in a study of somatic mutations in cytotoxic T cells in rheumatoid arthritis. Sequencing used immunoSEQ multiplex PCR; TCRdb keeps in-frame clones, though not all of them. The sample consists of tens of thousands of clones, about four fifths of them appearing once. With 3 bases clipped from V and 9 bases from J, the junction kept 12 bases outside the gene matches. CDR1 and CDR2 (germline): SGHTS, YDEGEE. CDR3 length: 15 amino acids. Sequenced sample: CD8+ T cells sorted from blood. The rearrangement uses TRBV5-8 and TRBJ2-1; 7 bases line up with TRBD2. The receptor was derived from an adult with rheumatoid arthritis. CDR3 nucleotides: TGTGCCAGCAGCTCGGGGGGACTACCTCGGGGTGAGCAGTTCTTC. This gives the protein CASSSGGLPRGEQFF.